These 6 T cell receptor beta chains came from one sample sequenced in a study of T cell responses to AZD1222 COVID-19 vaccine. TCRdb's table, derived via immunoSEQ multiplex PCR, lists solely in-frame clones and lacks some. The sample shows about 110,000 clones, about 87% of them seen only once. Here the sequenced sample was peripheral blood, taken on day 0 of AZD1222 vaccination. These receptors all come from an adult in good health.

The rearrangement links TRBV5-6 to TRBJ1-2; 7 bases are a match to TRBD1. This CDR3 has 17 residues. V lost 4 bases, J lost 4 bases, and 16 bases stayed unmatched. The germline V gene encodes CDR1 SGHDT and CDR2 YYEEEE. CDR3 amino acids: CASSLRDSRRMSYGYTF. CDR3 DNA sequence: TGTGCCAGCAGCCTGAGGGACAGCAGGAGGATGAGCTATGGCTACACCTTC.

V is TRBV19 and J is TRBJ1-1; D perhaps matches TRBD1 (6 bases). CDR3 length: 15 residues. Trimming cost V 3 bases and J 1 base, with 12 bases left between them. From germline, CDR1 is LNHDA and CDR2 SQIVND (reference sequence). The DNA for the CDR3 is TGTGCCAGTAGTATGTCCCCGACAGGGAACACTGAAGCTTTCTTT. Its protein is CASSMSPTGNTEAFF. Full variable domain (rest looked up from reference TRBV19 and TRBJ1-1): DGGITQSPKYLFRKEGQNVTLSCEQNLNHDAMYWYRQDPGQGLRLIYYSQIVNDFQKGDIAEGYSVSREKKESFPLTVTSAQKNPTAFYLCASSMSPTGNTEAFFGQGTRLTVV.

The CDR3 is CASSHPGGADYGYTF. The CDR3 coding sequence is TGTGCCAGCAGCCATCCAGGGGGCGCTGACTATGGCTACACCTTC. The chain is built from TRBV14 and TRBJ1-2; 8 positions match TRBD1. The CDR3 is made up of 15 amino acids. The germline V gene has CDR1 SGHDN and CDR2 FVKESK. V gave up 3 bases and J gave up 3 bases; unmatched junction bases: 6.

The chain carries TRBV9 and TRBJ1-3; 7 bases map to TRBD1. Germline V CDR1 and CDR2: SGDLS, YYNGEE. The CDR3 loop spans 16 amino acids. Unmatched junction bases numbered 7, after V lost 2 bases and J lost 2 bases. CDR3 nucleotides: TGTGCCAGCAGCGTGCGACAGGGCTTAGCTGGAAACACCATATATTTT. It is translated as CASSVRQGLAGNTIYF.

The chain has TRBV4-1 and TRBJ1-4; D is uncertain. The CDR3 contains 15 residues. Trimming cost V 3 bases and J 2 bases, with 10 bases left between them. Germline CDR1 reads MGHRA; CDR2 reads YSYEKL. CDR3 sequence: CASSQLSLTNEKLFF. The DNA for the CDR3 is TGCGCCAGCAGCCAGTTGTCCCTTACTAATGAAAAACTGTTTTTT.

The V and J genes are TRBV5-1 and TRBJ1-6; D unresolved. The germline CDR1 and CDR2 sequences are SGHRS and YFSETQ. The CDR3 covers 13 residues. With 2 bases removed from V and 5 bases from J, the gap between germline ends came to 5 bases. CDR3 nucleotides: TGCGCCAGCAGCTTTGAGGATAATTCACCCCTCCACTTT. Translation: CASSFEDNSPLHF.